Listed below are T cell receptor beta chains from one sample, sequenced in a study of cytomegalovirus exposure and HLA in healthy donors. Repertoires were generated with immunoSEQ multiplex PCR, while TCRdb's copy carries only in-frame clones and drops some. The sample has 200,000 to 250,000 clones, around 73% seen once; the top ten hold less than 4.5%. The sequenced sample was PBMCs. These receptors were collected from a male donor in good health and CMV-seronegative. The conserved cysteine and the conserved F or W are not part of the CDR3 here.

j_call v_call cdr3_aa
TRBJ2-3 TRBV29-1 SVAGTDTQY
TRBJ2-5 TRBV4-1 ASSQDFGLQETQY
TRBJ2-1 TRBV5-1 ASSLGGGIFEQF
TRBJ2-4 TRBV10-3 AISERVVQGRAKNIQY
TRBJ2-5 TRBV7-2 ASSFPGLATPMAQY
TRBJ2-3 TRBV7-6 ASSLAHHGRVTDTQY
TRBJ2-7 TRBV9 ASSVLAGVPYEQY
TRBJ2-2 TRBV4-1 ASSQEILLVRANTGELF
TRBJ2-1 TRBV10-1 ASSLAGISNEQF
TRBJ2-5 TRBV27 ASRGSLAGETQY
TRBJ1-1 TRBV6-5 ASRPNRGTEAF
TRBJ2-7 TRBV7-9 ASSYDSDSYEQY
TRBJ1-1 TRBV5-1 ASSLDSNTEAF
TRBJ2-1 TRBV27 ASRPGRVEYNEQF